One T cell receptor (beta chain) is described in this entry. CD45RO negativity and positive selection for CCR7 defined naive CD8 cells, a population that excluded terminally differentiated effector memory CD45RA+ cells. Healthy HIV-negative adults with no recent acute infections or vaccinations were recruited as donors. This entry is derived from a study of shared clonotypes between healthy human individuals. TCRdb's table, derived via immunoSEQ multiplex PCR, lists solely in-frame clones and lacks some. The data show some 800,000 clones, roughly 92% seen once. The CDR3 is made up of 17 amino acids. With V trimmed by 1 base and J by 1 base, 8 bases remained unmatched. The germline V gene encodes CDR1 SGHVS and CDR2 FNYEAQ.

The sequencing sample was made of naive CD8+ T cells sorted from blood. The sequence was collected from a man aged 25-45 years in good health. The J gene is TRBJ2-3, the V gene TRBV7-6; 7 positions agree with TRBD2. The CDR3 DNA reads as TGTGCCAGCAGCTTAGGGCTGGCGGCGGGAGGCACAGATACGCAGTATTTT. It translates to CASSLGLAAGGTDTQYF.